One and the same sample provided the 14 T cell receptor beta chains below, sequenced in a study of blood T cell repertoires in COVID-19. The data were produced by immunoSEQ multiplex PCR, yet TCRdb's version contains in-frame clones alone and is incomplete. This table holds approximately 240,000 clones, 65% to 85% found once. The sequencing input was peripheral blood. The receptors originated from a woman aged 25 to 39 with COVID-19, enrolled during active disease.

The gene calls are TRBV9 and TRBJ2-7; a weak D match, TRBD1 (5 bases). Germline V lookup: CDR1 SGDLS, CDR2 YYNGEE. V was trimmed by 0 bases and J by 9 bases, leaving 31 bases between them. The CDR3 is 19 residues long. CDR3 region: CASSVGDGDPHRAGAGQYF. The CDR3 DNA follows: TGTGCCAGCAGCGTAGGTGATGGAGATCCCCACCGTGCTGGGGCTGGGCAGTACTTC.

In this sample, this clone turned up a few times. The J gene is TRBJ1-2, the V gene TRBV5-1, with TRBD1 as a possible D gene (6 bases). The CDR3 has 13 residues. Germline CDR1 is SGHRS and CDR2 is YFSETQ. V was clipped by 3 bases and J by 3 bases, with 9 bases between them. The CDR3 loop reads CASSSGGHYGYTF. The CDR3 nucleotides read TGCGCCAGCAGCTCCGGGGGGCACTATGGCTACACCTTC.

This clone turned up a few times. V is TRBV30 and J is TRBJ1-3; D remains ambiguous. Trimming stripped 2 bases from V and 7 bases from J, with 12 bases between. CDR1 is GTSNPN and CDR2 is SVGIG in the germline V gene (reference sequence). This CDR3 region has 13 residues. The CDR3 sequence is CAWSIKGGNTIYF. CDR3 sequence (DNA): TGTGCCTGGAGTATCAAGGGCGGGAACACCATATATTTT.

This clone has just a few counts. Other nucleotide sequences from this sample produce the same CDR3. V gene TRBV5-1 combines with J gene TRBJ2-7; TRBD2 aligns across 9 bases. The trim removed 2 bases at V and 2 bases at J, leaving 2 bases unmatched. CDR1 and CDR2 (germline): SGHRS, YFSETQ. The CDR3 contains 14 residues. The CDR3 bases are TGCGCCAGCAGCTTAGCGGGGGGAACCTACGAGCAGTACTTC. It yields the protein CASSLAGGTYEQYF.

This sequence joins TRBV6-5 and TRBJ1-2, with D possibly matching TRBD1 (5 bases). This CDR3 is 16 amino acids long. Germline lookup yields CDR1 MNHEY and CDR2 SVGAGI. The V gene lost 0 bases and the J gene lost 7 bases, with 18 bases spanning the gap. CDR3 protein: CASSYSSGQGGGGYTF. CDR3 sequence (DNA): TGTGCCAGCAGTTACTCGAGCGGCCAGGGAGGAGGTGGCTACACCTTC.

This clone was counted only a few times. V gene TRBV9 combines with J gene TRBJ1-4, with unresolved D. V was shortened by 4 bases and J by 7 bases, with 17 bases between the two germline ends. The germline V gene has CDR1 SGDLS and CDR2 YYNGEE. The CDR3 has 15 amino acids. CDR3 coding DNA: TGTGCCAGCAGCTCGGAAGGGAGGCGCGTTGAAAAACTGTTTTTT. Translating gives CASSSEGRRVEKLFF.

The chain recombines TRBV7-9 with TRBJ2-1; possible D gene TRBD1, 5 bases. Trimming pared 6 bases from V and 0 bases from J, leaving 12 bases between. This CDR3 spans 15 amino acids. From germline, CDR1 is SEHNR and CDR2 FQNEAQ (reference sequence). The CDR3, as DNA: TGTGCCAGCAGGGGAACACAGGCCTCCTACAATGAGCAGTTCTTC. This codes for CASRGTQASYNEQFF. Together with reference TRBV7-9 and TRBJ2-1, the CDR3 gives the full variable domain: DTGVSQNPRHKITKRGQNVTFRCDPISEHNRLYWYRQTLGQGPEFLTYFQNEAQLEKSRLLSDRFSAERPKGSFSTLEIQRTEQGDSAMYLCASRGTQASYNEQFFGPGTRLTVL.

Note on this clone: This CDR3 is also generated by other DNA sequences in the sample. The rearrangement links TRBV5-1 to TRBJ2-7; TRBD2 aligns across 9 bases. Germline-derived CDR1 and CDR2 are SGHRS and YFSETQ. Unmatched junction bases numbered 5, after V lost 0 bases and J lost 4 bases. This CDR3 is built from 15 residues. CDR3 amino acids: CASSLVAGALYEQYF. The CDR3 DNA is TGCGCCAGCAGCTTGGTAGCGGGGGCCCTATACGAGCAGTACTTC. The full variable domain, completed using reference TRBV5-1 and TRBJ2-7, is KAGVTQTPRYLIKTRGQQVTLSCSPISGHRSVSWYQQTPGQGLQFLFEYFSETQRNKGNFPGRFSGRQFSNSRSEMNVSTLELGDSALYLCASSLVAGALYEQYFGPGTRLTVT.

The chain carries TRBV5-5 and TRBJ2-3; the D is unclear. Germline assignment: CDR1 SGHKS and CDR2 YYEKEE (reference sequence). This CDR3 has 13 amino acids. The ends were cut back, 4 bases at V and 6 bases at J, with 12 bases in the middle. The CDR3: CASSPSPRDTQYF. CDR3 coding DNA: TGTGCCAGCAGCCCCTCCCCGAGGGATACGCAGTATTTT. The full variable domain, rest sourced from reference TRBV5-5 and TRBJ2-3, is DAGVTQSPTHLIKTRGQQVTLRCSPISGHKSVSWYQQVLGQGPQFIFQYYEKEERGRGNFPDRFSARQFPNYSSELNVNALLLGDSALYLCASSPSPRDTQYFGPGTRLTVL.

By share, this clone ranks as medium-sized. CDR3 loop: CASSDRGGTDTQYF. For the CDR3, the DNA is TGTGCCAGCAGTGACCGAGGCGGCACAGATACGCAGTATTTT. This chain joins TRBV6-4 and TRBJ2-3; no definite D call. V lost 2 bases to trimming and J lost 1 base, with 7 bases between them. This CDR3 comprises 14 residues. Looked up from germline, CDR1 is MRHNA and CDR2 is SNTAGT.

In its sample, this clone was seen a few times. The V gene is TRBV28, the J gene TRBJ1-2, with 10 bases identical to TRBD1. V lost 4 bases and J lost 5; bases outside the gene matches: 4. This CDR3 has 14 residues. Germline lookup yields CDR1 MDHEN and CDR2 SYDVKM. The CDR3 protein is CASSSPGQGYGYTF. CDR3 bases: TGTGCCAGCAGTTCTCCGGGACAGGGGTATGGCTACACCTTC.

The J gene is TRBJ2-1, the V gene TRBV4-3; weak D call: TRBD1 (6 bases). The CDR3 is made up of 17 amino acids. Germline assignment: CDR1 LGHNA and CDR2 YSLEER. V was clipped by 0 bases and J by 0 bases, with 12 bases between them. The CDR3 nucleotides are TGCGCCAGCAGCCAAGATCCAGGGGAGATCTCCTACAATGAGCAGTTCTTC. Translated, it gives CASSQDPGEISYNEQFF.

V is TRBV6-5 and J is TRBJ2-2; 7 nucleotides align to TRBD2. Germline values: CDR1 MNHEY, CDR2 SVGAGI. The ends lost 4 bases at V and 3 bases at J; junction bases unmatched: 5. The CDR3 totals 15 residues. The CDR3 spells CASSSLAEDTGELFF. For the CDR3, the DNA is TGTGCCAGCAGTTCCCTAGCGGAGGACACCGGGGAGCTGTTTTTT.

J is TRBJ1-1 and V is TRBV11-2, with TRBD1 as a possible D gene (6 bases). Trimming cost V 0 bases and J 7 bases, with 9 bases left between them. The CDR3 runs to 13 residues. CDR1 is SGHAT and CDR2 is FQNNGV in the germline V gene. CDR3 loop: CASSLDRGGEAFF. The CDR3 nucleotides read TGTGCCAGCAGCTTAGATAGGGGGGGTGAAGCTTTCTTT.